These 17 T cell receptor beta chains were sequenced from one sample in a study of OX40 agonist ivuxolimab in advanced cancers. The table came from immunoSEQ multiplex PCR; TCRdb's copy has only in-frame clones and leaves some out. The profile covers about 62,000 clones, with 80% to 95% appearing a single time and around an eighth taken by the ten largest. Material: CD4+ or CD8+ T cells sorted from blood, obtained in a trial of the OX40 agonist ivuxolimab. Every receptor here comes from an adult with an advanced solid tumor such as melanoma, head and neck, liver or kidney cancer.

J is TRBJ2-3 and V is TRBV7-7; D possibly corresponds to TRBD2 (5 bases). Looked up from germline, CDR1 is SSHAT and CDR2 is FNYEAQ (reference sequence). Trimming left V 3 bases short and J 1 base short, with 5 bases between. This CDR3 spans 13 amino acids. The CDR3 reads CASSFGGTDTQYF. In DNA form, the CDR3 reads TGTGCCAGCAGCTTCGGGGGCACAGATACGCAGTATTTT.

This chain joins TRBV2 and TRBJ2-1; a possible D gene is TRBD1 (6 bases). The CDR3 covers 19 residues. V was clipped by 6 bases and J by 12 bases, with 36 bases between them. Germline lookup yields CDR1 SNHLY and CDR2 FYNNEI. This chain's CDR3 is CASSLQGVRDLALDGAQFF. The CDR3, as DNA: TGTGCCAGCAGCTTACAGGGAGTCCGGGACCTCGCGCTTGATGGAGCGCAGTTCTTC.

The V call is TRBV6-5, the J call TRBJ1-2; D uncertain. Trimming shortened V by 2 bases and J by 9 bases, and 10 bases separated the two germline ends. This CDR3 comprises 12 residues. CDR1 and CDR2 (germline): MNHEY, SVGAGI. CDR3 bases: TGTGCCAGCAGTTACACGGGCGACAGCTACACCTTC. This translates into CASSYTGDSYTF.

This chain joins TRBV28 and TRBJ1-1; D is undetermined. The CDR3 consists of 12 residues. Germline V lookup: CDR1 MDHEN, CDR2 SYDVKM. Trimming removed 6 bases from V and 4 bases from J, with 9 bases in between. The CDR3 DNA follows: TGTGCCAGCAGCCCCCTCGGCACTGAAGCTTTCTTT. Amino acids: CASSPLGTEAFF.

This clone was detected only once. The chain employs TRBV25-1 and TRBJ2-5; D possibly corresponds to TRBD1 (5 bases). Germline lookup yields CDR1 MGHDK and CDR2 SYGVNS. V was cut by 8 bases and J by 3 bases, with 13 bases left in between. CDR3 length: 13 amino acids. The CDR3 protein is CASGLTAKETQYF. In DNA form, the CDR3 reads TGTGCCAGCGGATTGACAGCGAAAGAGACCCAGTACTTC.

The chain links TRBV19 to TRBJ2-2, with TRBD1 identical over 10 bases. V shed 3 bases, J shed 4 bases, and the junction held 5 bases outside the gene matches. This CDR3 comprises 16 residues. The germline CDR1 and CDR2 sequences are LNHDA and SQIVND (reference sequence). The CDR3: CASSIPDRGATGELFF. The CDR3 bases are TGTGCCAGTAGTATCCCGGACAGGGGGGCCACCGGGGAGCTGTTTTTT.

Details on this clone: Other nucleotide sequences in the sample specify the same CDR3. The CDR3 reads CASSLGQGAYEQYF. In DNA form, the CDR3 reads TGTGCCAGCAGCTTGGGACAGGGGGCTTACGAGCAGTACTTC. This rearrangement joins TRBV13 to TRBJ2-7; 12 bases are a match to TRBD1. Germline CDR1 is PRHDT and CDR2 is FYEKMQ (reference sequence). V dropped 3 bases and J dropped 4; count of bases not matched to a gene: 1. The CDR3 contains 14 residues.

CDR3 protein: CASRFNYLQETQYF. The CDR3 DNA follows: TGTGCCAGTAGATTCAACTACCTCCAAGAGACCCAGTACTTC. This sequence joins TRBV19 and TRBJ2-5, with D hard to call. Trimming removed 6 bases from V and 1 base from J, with 12 bases in between. Germline V gene sequence: CDR1 LNHDA, CDR2 SQIVND (reference sequence). There are 14 residues in the CDR3.

On this clone itself: The junction and the germline gene differ at one end; a read error may be behind it. V gene TRBV27 combines with J gene TRBJ2-5; the D gene could be TRBD1 or TRBD2 (5 bases each). Germline CDR1 is MNHEY and CDR2 is SMNVEV (reference sequence). The CDR3 runs 13 residues. The chain's CDR3 is CASSSGMEETRYF. The CDR3 region has the DNA TGTGCCAGCAGTTCAGGGATGGAGGAGACCCGGTACTTC.

This chain joins TRBV29-1 and TRBJ1-1; TRBD1 aligns across 8 bases. The V and J ends lost 7 bases and 3 bases, in that order; junction bases with no gene match: 10. Germline CDR1 and CDR2: SQVTM and ANQGSEA. This CDR3 comprises 14 residues. This CDR3 is CSAPPGGADTEAFF. The CDR3 DNA is TGCAGCGCCCCGCCAGGGGGCGCGGACACTGAAGCTTTCTTT.

This clone was seen a handful of times. This chain joins TRBV14 and TRBJ2-2; no definite D call. V lost 0 bases and J lost 7, with 24 bases in between. Germline-derived CDR1 and CDR2 are SGHDN and FVKESK. There are 19 residues in the CDR3. This chain's CDR3 is CASSQEYRRDTPVGGELFF. DNA of the CDR3: TGTGCCAGCAGCCAAGAATACCGCCGCGACACCCCGGTTGGCGGGGAGCTGTTTTTT.

The V gene is TRBV9, the J gene TRBJ2-4; 11 bases map to TRBD1. Germline values: CDR1 SGDLS, CDR2 YYNGEE. This CDR3 contains 15 residues. The ends lost 3 bases at V and 6 bases at J; junction bases unmatched: 5. The CDR3 coding sequence is TGTGCCAGCAGCGCAGGGACAGGGGGACCAAACATTCAGTACTTC. Protein product: CASSAGTGGPNIQYF.

The CDR3, as DNA: TGCGCCAGCAGCCAAGGGTTAGGGAACTACAATGAGCAGTTCTTC. Its protein product is CASSQGLGNYNEQFF. V is TRBV4-3 and J is TRBJ2-1; no clear D gene. The V and J ends lost 1 base and 3 bases respectively, with 10 bases between them. In germline, CDR1 is LGHNA, CDR2 YSLEER. The CDR3 loop spans 15 amino acids.

The chain recombines TRBV7-9 with TRBJ1-1; D remains ambiguous. Between the trimmed V and J ends, which lost 1 base and 3 bases, there was a span of 9 bases. Looked up from germline, CDR1 is SEHNR and CDR2 is FQNEAQ (reference sequence). The CDR3 consists of 14 residues. CDR3 DNA sequence: TGTGCCAGCAGCTTAGATCCGGGAGACACTGAAGCTTTCTTT. This translates into CASSLDPGDTEAFF.

The chain combines TRBV9 with TRBJ2-1, with TRBD2 matching over 9 bases. J was trimmed by 5 bases and V by 5 bases; bases with no gene match: 8. The germline V gene encodes CDR1 SGDLS and CDR2 YYNGEE. The CDR3 runs to 15 residues. DNA for the CDR3: TGTGCCAGCAGGTCAAGGGCTAGCGGGAACAATGAGCAGTTCTTC. Its translation: CASRSRASGNNEQFF.

The rearrangement links TRBV29-1 to TRBJ2-7; 7 nucleotides align to TRBD1. Trimming took 7 bases from V and 3 from J; bases not matched to a gene: 9. Germline V gene sequence: CDR1 SQVTM, CDR2 ANQGSEA. The CDR3 loop spans 13 amino acids. CDR3 loop: CSASSRDSYEQYF. The CDR3, as DNA: TGCAGCGCCTCAAGCCGGGACAGCTACGAGCAGTACTTC.

The chain couples TRBV6-5 to TRBJ2-7; 7 nucleotides agree with TRBD1. The CDR3 is made up of 11 amino acids. Trimming removed 6 bases from V and 5 bases from J; junction bases left unmatched: 1. Germline V gene lookup returns CDR1 MNHEY and CDR2 SVGAGI. The CDR3 region has the DNA TGTGCCAGCAGCACAGGGGACGAGCAGTACTTC. Translated, it gives CASSTGDEQYF.